This T cell receptor (beta chain) was sequenced for a study of T cell repertoires in cytomegalovirus infection. Study at large: Epitope selection comprised recently identified HLA-C-restricted CMV epitopes and well-studied HLA-B-restricted CMV epitopes. Matching HLA type and CMV infection were both indicated by public TCR beta signatures.

As concerns this clonotype: The antigen is unknown.

TCRdb reprocessed the reads with MiXCR, giving one entry per CDR3 protein. The table has approximately 1,000,000 distinct CDR3 sequences, about a third seen once. General study findings and limits: Accumulated public TCR beta family frequency recognized individuals carrying CMV together with the relevant HLA. The ex vivo response showed dominance by HLA-C-restricted CMV-specific TCR beta clonotypes.

The J segment lost 5 bases and the V segment lost 7 bases, leaving 9 bases of the junction unmatched. The CDR3 has 15 amino acids. From germline, CDR1 is SGHAT and CDR2 FQDESV (reference sequence). The chain joins TRBV11-1 to TRBJ1-4; 8 nucleotides align to TRBD1. This sequence was found in a human donor in good health (CMV status not recorded). Some clones in this sample may be carry-over from other donors' samples. The specimen was cultured CD8+ T cells from PBMCs, collected from culture after CMV antigen stimulation. The DNA of the CDR3 is TGTGCCAGCACCGCCTCCCGGACAGGGAATGAAAAACTGTTTTTT. Protein: CASTASRTGNEKLFF.